Described below is a single T cell receptor (beta chain) sequence and its context. What it binds is not known. The entry originates in a study of cytomegalovirus exposure and HLA in healthy donors. Whole-study results and caveats: When analyzed later, the rates of TCR association showed variation by HLA locus, with DRB1 the most and HLA-C the fewest. TRBV6-2, TRBV6-3 and some other V segments were unresolvable in 87-base-pair reads. Analysis performed later showed TCR beta chains linked to HLA being more clonally expanded than equally common others.

60 Vbeta and 13 Jbeta primers were used in PCR. Generated by immunoSEQ multiplex PCR, the TCRdb table keeps only in-frame clones and is missing some. Here the sample spans about 270,000 clones, 86% being singletons. Germline V CDR1 and CDR2: LNHDA, SQIVND (reference sequence). The CDR3 is 15 residues long. Trimming cost V 6 bases and J 2 bases; bases outside gene matches: 7. The rearrangement uses TRBV19 and TRBJ1-5; 7 bases map to TRBD1. The sample comprised PBMCs. The receptor was derived from a man aged 35 to 55 in good health and CMV-seropositive. CDR3 nucleotides: TGTGCCAGTAGCCTCGGAACAGGGGGCAATCAGCCCCAGCATTTT. This translates into CASSLGTGGNQPQHF.